This T cell receptor (beta chain) was profiled in a study of blood T cell repertoires in COVID-19. For the study at large: The United States, Italy and Spain supplied acute and convalescent COVID-19 samples. T cells, B-cell-depleted T cells, or PBMCs provided the cDNA or gDNA that served as material.

Germline loops: CDR1 ENHRY, CDR2 SYGVKD. This CDR3 spans 15 amino acids. V lost 6 bases and J 3 bases, leaving 15 bases between the germline ends. Per the original methods: Amplifying reference gene primers gave estimates of nucleated cell counts. Libraries were prepared by immunoSEQ multiplex PCR; TCRdb keeps only in-frame clonotypes and omits some of them. The V and J calls and clone size come from that table; D and trimming were worked out from the DNA. Of 130,000 to 150,000 clones detected, approximately 90% appear once; the ten largest clones hold 3.5% to 4.5%. The source is a woman in her forties with acute or convalescent COVID-19. The V and J genes are TRBV10-3 and TRBJ1-5; TRBD1 is a possible D gene (6 bases). The sequencing input was peripheral blood. This CDR3 reads CAISDPAGANQPQHF. The CDR3, as DNA: TGTGCCATCAGCGACCCCGCAGGGGCCAATCAGCCCCAGCATTTT.